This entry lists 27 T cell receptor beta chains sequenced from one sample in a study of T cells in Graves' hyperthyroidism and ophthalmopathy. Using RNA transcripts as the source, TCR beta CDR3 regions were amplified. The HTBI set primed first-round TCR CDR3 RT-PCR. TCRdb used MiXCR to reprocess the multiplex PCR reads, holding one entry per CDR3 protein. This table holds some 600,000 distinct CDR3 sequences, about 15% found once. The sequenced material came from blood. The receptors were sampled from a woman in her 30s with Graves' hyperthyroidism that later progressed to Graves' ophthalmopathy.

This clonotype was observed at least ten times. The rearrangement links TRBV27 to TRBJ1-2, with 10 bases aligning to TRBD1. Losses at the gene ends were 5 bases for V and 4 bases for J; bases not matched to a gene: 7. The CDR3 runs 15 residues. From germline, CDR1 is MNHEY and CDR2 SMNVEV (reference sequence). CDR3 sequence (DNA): TGTGCCAGCAGTCCTCGACAGGGGGCAGGCTATGGCTACACCTTC. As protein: CASSPRQGAGYGYTF.

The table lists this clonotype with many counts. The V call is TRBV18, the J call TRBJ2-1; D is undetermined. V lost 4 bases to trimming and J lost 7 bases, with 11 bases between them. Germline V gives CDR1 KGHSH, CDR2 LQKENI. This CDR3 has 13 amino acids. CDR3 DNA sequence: TGTGCCAGCTCACTGCAGAGCAGTAATGAGCAGTTCTTC. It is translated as CASSLQSSNEQFF. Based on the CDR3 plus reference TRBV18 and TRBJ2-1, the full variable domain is NAGVMQNPRHLVRRRGQEARLRCSPMKGHSHVYWYRQLPEEGLKFMVYLQKENIIDESGMPKERFSAEFPKEGPSILRIQQVVRGDSAAYFCASSLQSSNEQFFGPGTRLTVL.

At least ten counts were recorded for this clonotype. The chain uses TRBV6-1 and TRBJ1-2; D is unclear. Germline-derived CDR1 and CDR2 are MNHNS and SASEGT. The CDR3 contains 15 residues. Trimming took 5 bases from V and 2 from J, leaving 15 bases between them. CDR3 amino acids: CASSLTAEVNYGYTF. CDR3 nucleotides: TGTGCCAGCAGTTTAACGGCGGAGGTGAACTATGGCTACACCTTC.

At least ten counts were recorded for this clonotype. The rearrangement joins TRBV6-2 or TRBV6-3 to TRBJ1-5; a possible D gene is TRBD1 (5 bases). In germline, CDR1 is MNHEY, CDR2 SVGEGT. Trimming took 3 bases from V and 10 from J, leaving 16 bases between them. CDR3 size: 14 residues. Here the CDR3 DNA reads TGTGCCAGCAGTTATTTCCCGGGGCCGCAACCCCAGCATTTT. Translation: CASSYFPGPQPQHF.

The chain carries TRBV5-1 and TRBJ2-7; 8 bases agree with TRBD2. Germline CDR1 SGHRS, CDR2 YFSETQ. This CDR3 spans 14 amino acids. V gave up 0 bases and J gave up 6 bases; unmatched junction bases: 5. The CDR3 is CASSLAGGPSEQYF. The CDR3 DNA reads TGCGCCAGCAGCTTGGCGGGAGGGCCCTCCGAGCAGTACTTC.

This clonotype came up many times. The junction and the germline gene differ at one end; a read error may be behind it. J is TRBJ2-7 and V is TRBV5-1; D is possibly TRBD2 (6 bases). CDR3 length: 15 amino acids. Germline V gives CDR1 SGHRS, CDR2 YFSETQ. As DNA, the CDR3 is TGCGCCAGCAGCTTGGCCGGGAGCTCCTCCCACGAGCAGTACTTC. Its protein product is CASSLAGSSSHEQYF.

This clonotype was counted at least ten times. The CDR3 loop reads CASSPISNYYEQYF. In nucleotides, the CDR3 is TGTGCCAGCTCACCTATCTCCAACTACTACGAGCAGTACTTC. The chain joins TRBV18 to TRBJ2-7; no clear D gene. With 3 bases removed from V and 3 bases from J, the gap between germline ends came to 12 bases. CDR3 size: 14 residues. Germline V lookup: CDR1 KGHSH, CDR2 LQKENI.

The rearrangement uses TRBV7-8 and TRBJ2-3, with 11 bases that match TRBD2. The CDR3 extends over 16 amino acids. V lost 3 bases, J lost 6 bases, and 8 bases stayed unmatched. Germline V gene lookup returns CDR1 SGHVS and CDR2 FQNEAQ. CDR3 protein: CASSFPRASGRDTQYF. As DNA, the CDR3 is TGTGCCAGCAGCTTTCCTAGGGCTAGCGGGAGGGATACGCAGTATTTT.

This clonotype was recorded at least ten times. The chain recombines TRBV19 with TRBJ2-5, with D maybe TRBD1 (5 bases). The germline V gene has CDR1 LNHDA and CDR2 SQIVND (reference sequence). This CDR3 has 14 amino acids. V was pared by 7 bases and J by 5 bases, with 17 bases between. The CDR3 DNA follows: TGTGCCAGTACCGATTTTCCCAGGGCGGAGACCCAGTACTTC. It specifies CASTDFPRAETQYF.

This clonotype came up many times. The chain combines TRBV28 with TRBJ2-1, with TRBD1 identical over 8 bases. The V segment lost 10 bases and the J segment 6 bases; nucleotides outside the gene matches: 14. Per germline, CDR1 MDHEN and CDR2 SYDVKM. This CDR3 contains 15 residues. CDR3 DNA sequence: TGTGCCATCCCGTCACGGACAGGGAAGAGCAATGAGCAGTTCTTC. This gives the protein CAIPSRTGKSNEQFF.

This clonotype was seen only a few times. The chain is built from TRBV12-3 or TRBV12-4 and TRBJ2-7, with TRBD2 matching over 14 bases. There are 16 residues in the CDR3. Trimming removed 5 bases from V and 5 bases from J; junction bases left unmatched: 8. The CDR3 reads CASSRYGTSGSDEQYF. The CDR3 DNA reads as TGTGCCAGCAGTCGATACGGGACTAGCGGGAGTGACGAGCAGTACTTC.

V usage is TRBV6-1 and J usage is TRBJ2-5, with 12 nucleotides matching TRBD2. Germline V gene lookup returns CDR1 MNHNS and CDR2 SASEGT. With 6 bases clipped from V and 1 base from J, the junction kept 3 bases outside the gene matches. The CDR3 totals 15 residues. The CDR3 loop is CASRSLAGGQETQYF. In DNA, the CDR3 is TGTGCCAGCAGGTCACTAGCGGGAGGCCAAGAGACCCAGTACTTC.

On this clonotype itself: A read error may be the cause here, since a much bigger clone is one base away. CDR3 sequence reads: CASSTSSSGTDAFF. The DNA for the CDR3 is TGTGCCAGCTCAACCTCGTCCAGTGGGACTGACGCTTTCTTT. The chain carries TRBV18 and TRBJ1-1; a weak D match, TRBD1 (5 bases). Germline V gives CDR1 KGHSH, CDR2 LQKENI. The CDR3 runs 14 residues.

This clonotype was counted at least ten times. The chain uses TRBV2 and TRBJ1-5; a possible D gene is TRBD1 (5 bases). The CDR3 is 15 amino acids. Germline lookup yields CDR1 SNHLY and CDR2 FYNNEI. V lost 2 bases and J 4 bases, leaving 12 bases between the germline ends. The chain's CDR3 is CASSETGQGNQPQHF. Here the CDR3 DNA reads TGTGCCAGCAGTGAAACGGGTCAGGGTAATCAGCCCCAGCATTTT.

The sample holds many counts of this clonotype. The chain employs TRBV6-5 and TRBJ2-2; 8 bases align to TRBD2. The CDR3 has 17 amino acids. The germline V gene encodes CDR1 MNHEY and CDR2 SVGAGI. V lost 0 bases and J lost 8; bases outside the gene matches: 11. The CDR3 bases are TGTGCCAGCAGTTACTCGACGGTCGGGAGGGCCTGGGGGGAGCTGTTTTTT. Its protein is CASSYSTVGRAWGELFF.

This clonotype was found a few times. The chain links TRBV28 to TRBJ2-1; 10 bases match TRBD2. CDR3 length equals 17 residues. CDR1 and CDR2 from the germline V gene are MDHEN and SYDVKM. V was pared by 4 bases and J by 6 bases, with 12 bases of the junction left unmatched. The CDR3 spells CASSSLWSSGRRNEQFF. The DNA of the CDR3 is TGTGCCAGCAGTTCACTATGGTCTAGCGGGAGACGCAATGAGCAGTTCTTC.

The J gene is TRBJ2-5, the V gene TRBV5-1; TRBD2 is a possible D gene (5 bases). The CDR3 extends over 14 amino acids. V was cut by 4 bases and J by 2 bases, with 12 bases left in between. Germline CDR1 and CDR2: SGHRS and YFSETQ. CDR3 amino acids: CASSPGVSQETQYF. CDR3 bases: TGCGCCAGCAGCCCCGGGGTCTCGCAAGAGACCCAGTACTTC.

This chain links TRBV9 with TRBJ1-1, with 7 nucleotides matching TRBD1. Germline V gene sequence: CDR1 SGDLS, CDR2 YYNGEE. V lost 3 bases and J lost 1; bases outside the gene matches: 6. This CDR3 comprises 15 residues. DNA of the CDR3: TGTGCCAGCAGCGGATCAGGGACAGCGAACACTGAAGCTTTCTTT. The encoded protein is CASSGSGTANTEAFF.

The CDR3: CASSQRGATNEKLFF. Here the CDR3 DNA reads TGCGCCAGCAGCCAACGAGGGGCAACTAATGAAAAACTGTTTTTT. The genes are TRBV4-1 and TRBJ1-4; maybe TRBD1 (5 bases). The germline V gene has CDR1 MGHRA and CDR2 YSYEKL. The length of the CDR3 is 15 residues. Trimming cost V 2 bases and J 0 bases, with 7 bases left between them.

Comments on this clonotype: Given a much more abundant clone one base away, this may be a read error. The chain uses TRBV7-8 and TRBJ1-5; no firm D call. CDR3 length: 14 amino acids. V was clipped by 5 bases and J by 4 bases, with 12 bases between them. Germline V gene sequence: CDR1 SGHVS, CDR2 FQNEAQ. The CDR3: CASSNGRKNQPQHF. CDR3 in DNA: TGTGCCAGCAGCAACGGCCGGAAAAATCAGCCCCAGCATTTT.

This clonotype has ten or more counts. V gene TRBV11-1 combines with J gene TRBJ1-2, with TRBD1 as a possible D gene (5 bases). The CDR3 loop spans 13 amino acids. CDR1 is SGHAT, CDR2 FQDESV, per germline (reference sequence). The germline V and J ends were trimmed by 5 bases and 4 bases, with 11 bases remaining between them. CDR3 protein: CASSPGLGYGYTF. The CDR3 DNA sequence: TGTGCCAGCAGCCCAGGGCTTGGCTATGGCTACACCTTC.

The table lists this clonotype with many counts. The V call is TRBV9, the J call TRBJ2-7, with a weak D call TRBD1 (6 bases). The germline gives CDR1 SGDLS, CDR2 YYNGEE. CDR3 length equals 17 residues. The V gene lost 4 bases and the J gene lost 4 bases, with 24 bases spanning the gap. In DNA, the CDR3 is TGTGCCAGCAGCATCAGCCCGGGACACCAGGCAGGATACGAGCAGTACTTC. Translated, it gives CASSISPGHQAGYEQYF.

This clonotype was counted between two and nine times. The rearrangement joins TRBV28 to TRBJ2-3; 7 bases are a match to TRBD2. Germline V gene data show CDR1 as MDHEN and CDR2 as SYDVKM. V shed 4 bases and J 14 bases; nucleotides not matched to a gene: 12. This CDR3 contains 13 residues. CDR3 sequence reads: CASSSTPSGAWYF. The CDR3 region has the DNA TGTGCCAGCAGTTCCACCCCCAGCGGGGCCTGGTATTTT.

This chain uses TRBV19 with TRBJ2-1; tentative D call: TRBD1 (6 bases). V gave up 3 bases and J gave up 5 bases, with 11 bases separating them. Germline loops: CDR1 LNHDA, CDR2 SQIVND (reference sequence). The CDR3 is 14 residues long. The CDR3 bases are TGTGCCAGTAGTATCAACTGGGGGCACAATGAGCAGTTCTTC. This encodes CASSINWGHNEQFF.

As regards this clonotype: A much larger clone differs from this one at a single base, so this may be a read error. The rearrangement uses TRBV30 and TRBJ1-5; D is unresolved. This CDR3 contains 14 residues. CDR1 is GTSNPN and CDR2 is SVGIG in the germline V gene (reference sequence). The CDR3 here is CAWSVPVGNQSQHF. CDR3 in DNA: TGTGCCTGGAGTGTACCCGTAGGGAATCAGTCCCAGCATTTT.

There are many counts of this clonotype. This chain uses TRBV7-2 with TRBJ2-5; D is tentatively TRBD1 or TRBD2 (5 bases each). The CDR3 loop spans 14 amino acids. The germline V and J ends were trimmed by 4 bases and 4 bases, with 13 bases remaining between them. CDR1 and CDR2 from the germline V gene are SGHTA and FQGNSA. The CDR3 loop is CASSSGTPPETQYF. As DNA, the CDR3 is TGTGCCAGCAGCTCCGGGACCCCCCCAGAGACCCAGTACTTC.

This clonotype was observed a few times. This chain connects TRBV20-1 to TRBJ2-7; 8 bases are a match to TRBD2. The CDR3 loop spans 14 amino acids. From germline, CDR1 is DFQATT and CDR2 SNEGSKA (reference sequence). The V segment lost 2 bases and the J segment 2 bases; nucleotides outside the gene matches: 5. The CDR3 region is CSARKRESAYEQYF. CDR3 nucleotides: TGCAGTGCTAGAAAGCGGGAGTCCGCCTACGAGCAGTACTTC.